These T cell receptor beta chains were read from a single sample in a study of blood T cell repertoires in COVID-19. Profiling relied on immunoSEQ multiplex PCR, and the TCRdb table lists in-frame clones only, not all of them. The data show about 76,000 clones, 80% to 90% seen once. Sequenced sample: peripheral blood. The receptor source for this set is a human donor in a cohort sampled during active COVID-19. Both conserved end residues are part of each CDR3. D genes are given only for firm matches. The size of a clone is reported for some rows only, either as once, few or many, or as a class for expanded clones.

size	V	D	J	CDR3	DNA
.	TRBV5-1	.	TRBJ1-3	CASSLASSGNTIYF	TGCGCCAGCAGCTTGGCGAGCTCTGGAAACACCATATATTTT
.	TRBV27	TRBD2	TRBJ2-5	CASRVAGGSYQETQYF	TGTGCCAGCAGAGTAGCGGGGGGGTCGTACCAAGAGACCCAGTACTTC
few	TRBV4-1	TRBD2	TRBJ2-2	CASSPRGGGGRAKNTGELFF	TGCGCCAGCAGCCCCCGAGGAGGGGGCGGGAGGGCCAAGAACACCGGGGAGCTGTTTTTT
.	TRBV5-1	.	TRBJ2-3	CASSPRGDTQYF	TGCGCCAGCTCCCCAAGGGGCGATACGCAGTATTTT
.	TRBV4-2	.	TRBJ1-5	CASSQDGAGPCNQPQHF	TGTGCCAGCAGCCAAGATGGGGCAGGGCCATGCAATCAGCCCCAGCATTTT
.	TRBV10-3	TRBD2	TRBJ2-1	CAISESGLAGRDGEQFF	TGTGCCATCAGTGAGTCGGGACTAGCGGGGAGAGATGGTGAGCAGTTCTTC
.	TRBV7-2	TRBD1	TRBJ1-5	CASSRHRGSNQPQHF	TGTGCCAGCAGCAGACACAGGGGGAGTAATCAGCCCCAGCATTTT
.	TRBV21-1	.	TRBJ2-1	CASSTLAELYNEQFF	TGTGCCAGCAGCACCTTAGCGGAGCTCTACAATGAGCAGTTCTTC
.	TRBV27	.	TRBJ1-6	CASSPGTINSPLHF	TGTGCCAGCAGTCCCGGGACAATAAATTCACCCCTCCACTTT
once	TRBV20-1	.	TRBJ1-2	CLAVSGRGYTF	TGCCTCGCGGTTAGTGGTCGCGGCTACACCTTC
.	TRBV9	TRBD2	TRBJ2-7	CASSVAGGPYEQYF	TGTGCCAGCAGCGTAGCGGGGGGGCCGTACGAGCAGTACTTC
.	TRBV5-6	TRBD1	TRBJ1-5	CASSGTGGQPQHF	TGTGCCAGCAGCGGGACAGGGGGTCAGCCCCAGCATTTT
.	TRBV30	.	TRBJ2-1	CAWDQLVRGLGEQFF	TGTGCCTGGGACCAACTAGTCAGGGGTTTAGGTGAGCAGTTCTTC
.	TRBV7-6	.	TRBJ2-7	CASSRAGTSSYEQYF	TGTGCCAGCAGCCGGGCCGGGACATCCTCCTACGAGCAGTACTTC
.	TRBV10-3	TRBD2	TRBJ2-2	CAISFKAGTLNAGELFF	TGTGCCATCAGCTTTAAAGCGGGGACCTTGAACGCCGGGGAGCTGTTTTTT
.	TRBV18	.	TRBJ1-5	CASSPNHLYEPQHF	TGTGCCAGCTCACCAAATCACCTATATGAGCCCCAGCATTTT
.	TRBV6-5	.	TRBJ1-3	CASEEGGALDTIYF	TGTGCCAGCGAGGAGGGGGGGGCGCTGGACACCATATATTTT
.	TRBV18	.	TRBJ1-4	CASSPPLGGDNEKLFF	TGTGCCAGCTCACCACCGCTCGGCGGAGATAATGAAAAACTGTTTTTT
.	TRBV11-3	.	TRBJ1-4	CASSFSGTNEKLFF	TGTGCCAGCAGCTTTTCGGGAACTAATGAAAAACTGTTTTTT
.	TRBV28	TRBD2	TRBJ2-7	CASSASWGGGTYEQYF	TGTGCCAGCAGTGCCTCCTGGGGCGGGGGAACCTACGAGCAGTACTTC
once	TRBV6-5	TRBD2	TRBJ2-3	CASSFDLAGITDTQYF	TGTGCCAGCAGTTTCGACCTAGCGGGGATTACAGATACGCAGTATTTT
.	TRBV29-1	.	TRBJ2-3	CSVAGSQDTDTQYF	TGCAGCGTTGCCGGATCACAGGACACAGATACGCAGTATTTT
.	TRBV12-3/TRBV12-4	.	TRBJ1-1	CASRGRENTEAFF	TGTGCCAGCAGAGGACGGGAGAACACTGAAGCTTTCTTT
.	TRBV3-1/TRBV3-2	TRBD2	TRBJ2-5	CASRASGRQETQYF	TGTGCCAGCCGGGCTAGCGGCCGCCAAGAGACCCAGTACTTC
.	TRBV4-1	TRBD1	TRBJ2-2	CASSQAMGQEYTGELFF	TGCGCCAGCAGCCAGGCCATGGGACAGGAATACACCGGGGAGCTGTTTTTT
.	TRBV28	TRBD1	TRBJ1-1	CASSLYRGERGPLFF	TGTGCCAGCAGTTTATATAGGGGTGAGAGGGGGCCACTTTTCTTT
.	TRBV3-1/TRBV3-2	TRBD2	TRBJ2-7	CASSQGLASNEQYF	TGTGCCAGCAGCCAAGGACTAGCTTCTAACGAGCAGTACTTC
.	TRBV7-2	TRBD1	TRBJ2-2	CASSPGTGGHGELFF	TGTGCCAGCAGCCCCGGGACAGGGGGCCACGGGGAGCTGTTTTTT
.	TRBV9	TRBD2	TRBJ2-1	CASSVASGGYNEQFF	TGTGCCAGCAGCGTAGCCTCGGGGGGGTACAATGAGCAGTTCTTC
.	TRBV19	.	TRBJ2-2	CASSIDRELHGELFF	TGTGCCAGTAGTATAGATCGGGAGTTACATGGGGAGCTGTTTTTT
.	TRBV7-6	.	TRBJ1-6	CASSLSAGKPLHF	TGTGCCAGCAGCTTAAGTGCAGGGAAGCCCCTCCACTTT
once	TRBV7-9	.	TRBJ2-1	CASSPKRDIGNEQFF	TGTGCCAGCAGCCCCAAACGGGACATCGGCAATGAGCAGTTCTTC
.	TRBV12-3/TRBV12-4	.	TRBJ1-1	CASTPGRTTEAFF	TGTGCCAGCACTCCTGGGAGGACCACTGAAGCTTTCTTT
.	TRBV27	TRBD2	TRBJ2-1	CASSTPGLHHNEQFF	TGTGCCAGCAGTACGCCGGGACTACACCACAATGAGCAGTTCTTC
.	TRBV4-2	TRBD1	TRBJ1-3	CASSQTDRGLSGNTIYF	TGTGCCAGCAGCCAAACGGACAGGGGCCTCTCTGGAAACACCATATATTTT
once	TRBV6-5	.	TRBJ2-3	CASTGRGGDTQYF	TGTGCCAGCACGGGTAGGGGCGGAGATACGCAGTATTTT
.	TRBV7-9	.	TRBJ2-7	CASSLDRSSYEQYF	TGTGCCAGCAGCTTAGACAGGTCATCCTACGAGCAGTACTTC
.	TRBV29-1	.	TRBJ1-5	CSVGWGVNQPQHF	TGCAGCGTTGGGTGGGGGGTCAATCAGCCCCAGCATTTT
few	TRBV5-1	TRBD2	TRBJ2-1	CASRLAPNNEQFF	TGCGCCAGCAGACTAGCGCCTAACAATGAGCAGTTCTTC
.	TRBV12-3/TRBV12-4	.	TRBJ1-2	CASSLDRNYGYTF	TGTGCCAGCAGTTTAGACAGAAACTATGGCTACACCTTC
.	TRBV9	.	TRBJ2-5	CASSSLSGAETQYF	TGTGCCAGCAGCTCCCTATCGGGAGCGGAGACCCAGTACTTC
.	TRBV10-3	TRBD1	TRBJ2-4	CAIGPGTENIQYF	TGTGCCATCGGTCCGGGGACAGAAAACATTCAGTACTTC
.	TRBV6-6	TRBD2	TRBJ2-1	CASSYSLSGGYNEQFF	TGTGCCAGCAGTTACTCGTTGAGCGGGGGATACAATGAGCAGTTCTTC